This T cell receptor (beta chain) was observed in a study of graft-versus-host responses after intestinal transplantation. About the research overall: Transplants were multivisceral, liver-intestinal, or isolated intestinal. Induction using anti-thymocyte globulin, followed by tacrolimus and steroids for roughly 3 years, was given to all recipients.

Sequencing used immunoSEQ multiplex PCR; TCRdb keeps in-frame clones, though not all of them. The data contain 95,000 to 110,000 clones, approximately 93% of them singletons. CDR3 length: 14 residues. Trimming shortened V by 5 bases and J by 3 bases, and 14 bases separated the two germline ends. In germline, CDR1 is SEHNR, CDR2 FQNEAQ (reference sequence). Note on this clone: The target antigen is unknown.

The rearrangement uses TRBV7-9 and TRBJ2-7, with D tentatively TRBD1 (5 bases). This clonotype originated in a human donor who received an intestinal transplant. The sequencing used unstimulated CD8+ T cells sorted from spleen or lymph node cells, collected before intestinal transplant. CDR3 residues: CASSVGLSLYEQYF. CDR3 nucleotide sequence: TGTGCCAGCAGCGTGGGGCTCTCTCTCTACGAGCAGTACTTC.